What follows are 15 T cell receptor beta chains derived from one specimen sequenced in a study of identical twins (dated by TCRdb to 2016 to 2017). The library was produced with 5' RACE. Sequencing took place on an Illumina HiSeq 2000. The public reads were run again by TCRdb, first through fastp at Q25 and then through MiXCR, and only productive beta chains were kept. Rows with a matching CDR3 protein are joined into one entry that keeps the most common DNA and genes. The table for this sample lists about 570,000 distinct CDR3 sequences; 7.5% to 10% of them were counted only once. The ten largest make up roughly 3% of the sample. These same records also appear under a second study, on yellow fever vaccine responses in identical twins.

The specimen was PBMCs. The receptors come from a woman younger than 30 in good health.

This clonotype has only a few counts. The chain joins TRBV11-2 to TRBJ2-2; tentatively, D is TRBD2 (5 bases). The germline V gene has CDR1 SGHAT and CDR2 FQNNGV. The CDR3 extends over 13 amino acids. With 4 bases removed from V and 5 bases from J, the gap between germline ends came to 8 bases. The CDR3 DNA reads TGTGCCAGCAGCTACGGGATGACCGGGGAGCTGTTTTTT. Its protein product is CASSYGMTGELFF.

As for this clonotype: Sequence at one end of the junction differs from germline and may be a read error. The chain combines TRBV3-1 with TRBJ2-3; 10 bases agree with TRBD2. Germline loops: CDR1 LGHDT, CDR2 YNNKEL (reference sequence). The CDR3 is 17 amino acids. DNA of the CDR3: TGTGCCACCAGCCAAGACCTAGCGGGGGACGGGGCAGATACGCAGTATTTT. As protein: CATSQDLAGDGADTQYF.

This clonotype was found a few times. The J gene is TRBJ2-1, the V gene TRBV7-3, with 12 bases fitting TRBD1. The J segment lost 7 bases and the V segment lost 4 bases, leaving 8 bases of the junction unmatched. Per germline, CDR1 SGHTA and CDR2 FQGTGA. This CDR3 is 16 amino acids long. CDR3 coding DNA: TGTGCCAGCAGCTCCCGGGACAGGGGGCGCGGGAATGAGCAGTTCTTC. Protein: CASSSRDRGRGNEQFF.

There are many counts of this clonotype. The V gene is TRBV12-3 or TRBV12-4, the J gene TRBJ1-1; no firm D call. The CDR3 has 13 amino acids. Between the trimmed V and J ends, which lost 6 bases and 2 bases, there was a span of 10 bases. CDR3 in DNA: TGTGCCAGCAGGCCCGACGGTAACACTGAAGCTTTCTTT. Protein product: CASRPDGNTEAFF.

This clonotype was recorded a few times. The chain couples TRBV7-9 to TRBJ2-4, with 7 bases that match TRBD1. From germline, CDR1 is SEHNR and CDR2 FQNEAQ (reference sequence). Trimming cost V 5 bases and J 6 bases; bases outside gene matches: 10. The CDR3 has 15 residues. The CDR3 coding sequence is TGTGCCAGCAGCCGACAGGGTCGTTTTATAAACATTCAGTACTTC. It encodes CASSRQGRFINIQYF. Full variable domain (remainder filled in from reference TRBV7-9 and TRBJ2-4): DTGVSQNPRHKITKRGQNVTFRCDPISEHNRLYWYRQTLGQGPEFLTYFQNEAQLEKSRLLSDRFSAERPKGSFSTLEIQRTEQGDSAMYLCASSRQGRFINIQYFGAGTRLSVL.

The rearrangement links TRBV27 to TRBJ1-6, with 8 bases identical to TRBD1. J gave up 8 bases and V 3 bases, and 9 bases lay outside the gene matches. CDR3 length: 16 residues. Germline CDR1 reads MNHEY; CDR2 reads SMNVEV (reference sequence). CDR3 residues: CASSFHRGSGDSPLHF. In DNA, the CDR3 is TGTGCCAGCAGTTTCCACAGGGGGTCGGGCGATTCACCCCTCCACTTT.

Ten or more counts support this clonotype. This chain links TRBV7-9 with TRBJ1-5; D not certain. This CDR3 contains 15 residues. The germline V gene encodes CDR1 SEHNR and CDR2 FQNEAQ (reference sequence). V dropped 5 bases and J dropped 0 bases, with 11 bases sitting between them. The CDR3 sequence: CASSPVEYSNQPQHF. DNA of the CDR3: TGTGCCAGCAGCCCTGTGGAGTATAGCAATCAGCCCCAGCATTTT.

This chain connects TRBV6-1 to TRBJ2-3, with D perhaps TRBD2 (5 bases). V lost 6 bases and J 2 bases, leaving 18 bases between the germline ends. Germline V gives CDR1 MNHNS, CDR2 SASEGT. The length of the CDR3 is 16 residues. DNA of the CDR3: TGTGCCAGCAGCCGGCTAGCACAACAGATCACAGATACGCAGTATTTT. Protein: CASSRLAQQITDTQYF.

CDR3 nucleotide sequence: TGCAGTGCCGGTGGGGCCGGGGGGGGCCTCCTCTTCACAGATACGCAGTATTTT. Its protein product is CSAGGAGGGLLFTDTQYF. This sequence joins TRBV20-1 and TRBJ2-3, with 8 bases that match TRBD2. The germline CDR1 and CDR2 sequences are DFQATT and SNEGSKA (reference sequence). The V segment lost 6 bases and the J segment 2 bases; nucleotides outside the gene matches: 19. This CDR3 spans 18 amino acids.

This clonotype appeared a few times. The chain is built from TRBV4-1 and TRBJ1-5; D is perhaps TRBD1 (5 bases). Germline assignment: CDR1 MGHRA and CDR2 YSYEKL. The CDR3 covers 14 residues. The V and J ends lost 0 bases and 2 bases respectively, with 5 bases between them. The CDR3 spells CASSQETGNQPQHF. The CDR3 DNA is TGCGCCAGCAGCCAAGAGACAGGCAATCAGCCCCAGCATTTT.

This clonotype was recorded many times. The chain uses TRBV6-5 and TRBJ2-7; D not certain. The CDR3 length is 12 residues. V lost 6 bases and J 1 base, leaving 7 bases between the germline ends. Germline lookup yields CDR1 MNHEY and CDR2 SVGAGI. The CDR3 loop is CASRNRSYEQYF. Written as DNA, the CDR3 is TGTGCCAGCAGGAACCGGTCCTACGAGCAGTACTTC.

This clonotype was counted at least ten times. Germline is not matched at one junction end, which may reflect a read error. The chain uses TRBV5-5 and TRBJ2-2; 7 positions agree with TRBD2. The CDR3 extends over 17 amino acids. Germline values: CDR1 SGHKS, CDR2 YYEKEE (reference sequence). The CDR3 DNA follows: TGTGCCAGCACCCGGGGGAGCGGGGCCACGAATACCGGGGAGCTGTTTTTT. Protein sequence: CASTRGSGATNTGELFF. Drawing the rest from reference TRBV5-5 and TRBJ2-2, the complete variable domain is DAGVTQSPTHLIKTRGQQVTLRCSPISGHKSVSWYQQVLGQGPQFIFQYYEKEERGRGNFPDRFSARQFPNYSSELNVNALLLGDSALYLCASTRGSGATNTGELFFGEGSRLTVL.

V and J are TRBV9 and TRBJ2-5, with 12 bases matching TRBD2. With V trimmed by 2 bases and J by 2 bases, 10 bases remained unmatched. Germline V gives CDR1 SGDLS, CDR2 YYNGEE. The CDR3 extends over 18 amino acids. The CDR3 protein is CASSVTPGTSGFQETQYF. The CDR3 region has the DNA TGTGCCAGCAGCGTTACCCCAGGGACTAGCGGGTTTCAAGAGACCCAGTACTTC.

This clonotype was seen a few times. This chain links TRBV6-5 with TRBJ2-7, with 9 bases that match TRBD1. Looked up from germline, CDR1 is MNHEY and CDR2 is SVGAGI. Germline trimming cut 2 bases from V and 0 bases from J; bases unmatched to any gene: 8. The CDR3 has 17 residues. CDR3 residues: CASSYGVGTGSSYEQYF. The DNA of the CDR3 is TGTGCCAGCAGTTACGGGGTGGGGACAGGGAGCTCCTACGAGCAGTACTTC.

Only a few counts were recorded for this clonotype. The chain employs TRBV6-5 and TRBJ2-7; D unresolved. Trimming stripped 2 bases from V and 3 bases from J, with 17 bases between. From germline, CDR1 is MNHEY and CDR2 SVGAGI. This CDR3 spans 16 amino acids. CDR3: CASSYEWSTTLYEQYF. CDR3 DNA sequence: TGTGCCAGCAGTTACGAGTGGAGCACTACTCTCTACGAGCAGTACTTC.